A selection of T cell receptor beta chains follows, all from one sample in a study of blood T cell repertoires in COVID-19. Assay: immunoSEQ multiplex PCR; the TCRdb copy retains only in-frame clones and omits some. The sample holds roughly 220,000 clones, 75% to 90% seen once. The sequenced sample was peripheral blood. The receptors come from a woman of 80 years or more with COVID-19, enrolled during active disease. CDR3s include the opening cysteine and the closing phenylalanine or tryptophan. The order of the fields is V gene, D gene, clone size, J gene, CDR3 DNA, CDR3 protein. A D gene is named only where the DNA matches it firmly. For some rows the clone size is stated as once, few or many, or as a class when expanded; others skip it.

TRBV18	.	.	TRBJ2-5	TGTGCCAGCTCGGTGCCCCGAGGGACACAACAAGAGACCCAGTACTTC	CASSVPRGTQQETQYF
TRBV14	.	once	TRBJ2-7	TGTGCCAGCAGCCGAAGCATGCGTTACGAGCAGTACTTC	CASSRSMRYEQYF
TRBV5-6	.	.	TRBJ1-4	TGTGCCAGCAGCTTGTGGGGGGTCCGTGAAAAACTGTTTTTT	CASSLWGVREKLFF
TRBV5-1	.	.	TRBJ2-2	TGCGCCAGCAGCTTGGTTTCCAGGGACACCGGGGAGCTGTTTTTT	CASSLVSRDTGELFF
TRBV10-3	.	.	TRBJ1-6	TGTGCCATCAGTGAGACAGCTAATTCACCCCTCCACTTT	CAISETANSPLHF
TRBV27	TRBD2	.	TRBJ2-1	TGTGCCAGCAGTATTCTGGCGGGAGGGGCCTACAATGAGCAGTTCTTC	CASSILAGGAYNEQFF
TRBV7-2	.	.	TRBJ2-5	TGTGCCAGCAGCCGGGACATAACGACCCAGTACTTC	CASSRDITTQYF
TRBV19	.	.	TRBJ1-1	TGTGCCAGTAGTTTCTCGACAGTGCCTGAAGCTTTCTTT	CASSFSTVPEAFF
TRBV6-5	.	.	TRBJ1-1	TGTGCCAGCAGTTACTCGTCAGGCCCGAGTGAAGCTTTCTTT	CASSYSSGPSEAFF
TRBV7-8	.	.	TRBJ1-2	TGTGCCAGCGCAGAGCGGGCGCTCGACTATGGCTACACCTTC	CASAERALDYGYTF
TRBV20-1	TRBD2	few	TRBJ2-1	TGCAGTGCTAGTCCTCTCCGCGGGAGCTCCTACAATGAGCAGTTCTTC	CSASPLRGSSYNEQFF
TRBV30	TRBD1	.	TRBJ1-1	TGTGCCTGGAGTGTACCACAAGGACAGGGGCGATTGAACACTGAAGCTTTCTTT	CAWSVPQGQGRLNTEAFF
TRBV28	.	.	TRBJ1-2	TGTGCCAGCAGTCGACTGACCCGGGTAGGCTATGGCTACACCTTC	CASSRLTRVGYGYTF
TRBV10-3	.	.	TRBJ1-2	TGTGCCATCACTGCCGCAACGGGGTATGGCTACACCTTC	CAITAATGYGYTF